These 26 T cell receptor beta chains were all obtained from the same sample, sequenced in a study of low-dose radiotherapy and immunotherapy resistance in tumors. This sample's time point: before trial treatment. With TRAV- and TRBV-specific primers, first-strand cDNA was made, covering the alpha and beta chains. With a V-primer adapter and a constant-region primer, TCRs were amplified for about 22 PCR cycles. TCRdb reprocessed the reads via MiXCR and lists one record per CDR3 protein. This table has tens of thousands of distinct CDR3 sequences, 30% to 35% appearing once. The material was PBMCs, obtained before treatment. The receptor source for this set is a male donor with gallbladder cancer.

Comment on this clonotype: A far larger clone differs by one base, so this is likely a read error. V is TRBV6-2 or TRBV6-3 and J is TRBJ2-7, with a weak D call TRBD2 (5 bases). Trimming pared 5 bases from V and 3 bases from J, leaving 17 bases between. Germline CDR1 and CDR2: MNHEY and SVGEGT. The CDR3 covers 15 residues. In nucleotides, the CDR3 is TGTGCCAGCAGTGAGTCCCCCGTGAGGGACTACGAGCAGTACTTC. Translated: CASSESPVRDYEQYF.

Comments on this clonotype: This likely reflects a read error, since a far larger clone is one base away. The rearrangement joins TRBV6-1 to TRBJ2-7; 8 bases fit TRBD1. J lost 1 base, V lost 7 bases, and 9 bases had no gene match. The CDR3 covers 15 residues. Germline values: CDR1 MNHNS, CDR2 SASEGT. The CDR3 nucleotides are TGTGCCAGCAATTCTCCCCGGACAGGGTCCTACGAGCAGTACTTC. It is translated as CASNSPRTGSYEQYF.

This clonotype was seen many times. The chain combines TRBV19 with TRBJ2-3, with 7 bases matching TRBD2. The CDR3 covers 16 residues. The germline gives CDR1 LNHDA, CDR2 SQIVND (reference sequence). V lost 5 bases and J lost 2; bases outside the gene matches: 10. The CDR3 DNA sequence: TGTGCCAGTAGTTCCCCGGGGAGGGAGTTCACAGATACGCAGTATTTT. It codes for CASSSPGREFTDTQYF.

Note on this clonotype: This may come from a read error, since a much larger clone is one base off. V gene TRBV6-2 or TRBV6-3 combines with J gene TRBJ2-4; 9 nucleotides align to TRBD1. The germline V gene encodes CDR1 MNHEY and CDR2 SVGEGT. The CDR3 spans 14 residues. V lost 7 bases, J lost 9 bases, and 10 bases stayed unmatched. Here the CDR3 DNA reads TGTGCCAGCAATAACGGGGACAGGGTGAGCATTCAGTACTTC. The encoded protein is CASNNGDRVSIQYF.

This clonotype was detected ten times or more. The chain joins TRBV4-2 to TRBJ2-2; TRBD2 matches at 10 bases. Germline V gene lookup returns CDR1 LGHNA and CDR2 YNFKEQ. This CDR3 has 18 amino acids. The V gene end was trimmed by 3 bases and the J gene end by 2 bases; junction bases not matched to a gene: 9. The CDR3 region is CASSHPPGLAVNTGELFF. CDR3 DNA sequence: TGTGCCAGCAGCCACCCCCCCGGACTAGCGGTAAACACCGGGGAGCTGTTTTTT.

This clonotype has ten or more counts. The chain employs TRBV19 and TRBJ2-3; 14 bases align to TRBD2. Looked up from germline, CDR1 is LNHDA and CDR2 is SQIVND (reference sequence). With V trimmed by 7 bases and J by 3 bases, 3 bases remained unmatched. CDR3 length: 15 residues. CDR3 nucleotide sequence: TGTGCCAGTAAGTGGACTAGCGGGAGGACAGATACGCAGTATTTT. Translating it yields CASKWTSGRTDTQYF.

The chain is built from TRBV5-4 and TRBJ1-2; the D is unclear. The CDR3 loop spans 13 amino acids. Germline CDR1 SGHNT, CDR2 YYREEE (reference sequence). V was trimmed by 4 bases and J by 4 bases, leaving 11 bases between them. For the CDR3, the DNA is TGTGCCAGCAGCCGAACAGAAACCTATGGCTACACCTTC. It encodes CASSRTETYGYTF.

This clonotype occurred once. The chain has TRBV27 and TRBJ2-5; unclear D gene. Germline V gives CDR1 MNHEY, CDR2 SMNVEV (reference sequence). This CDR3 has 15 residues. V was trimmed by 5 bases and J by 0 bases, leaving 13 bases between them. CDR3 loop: CASSERKRYQETQYF. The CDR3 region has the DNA TGTGCCAGCAGTGAGCGAAAACGGTACCAAGAGACCCAGTACTTC.

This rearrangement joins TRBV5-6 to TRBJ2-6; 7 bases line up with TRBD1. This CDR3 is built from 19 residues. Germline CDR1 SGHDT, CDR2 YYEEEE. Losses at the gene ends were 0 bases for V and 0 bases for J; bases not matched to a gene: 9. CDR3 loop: CASSLGDRLPVSGANVLTF. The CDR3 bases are TGTGCCAGCAGCTTGGGGGACAGACTGCCCGTCTCTGGGGCCAACGTCCTGACTTTC.

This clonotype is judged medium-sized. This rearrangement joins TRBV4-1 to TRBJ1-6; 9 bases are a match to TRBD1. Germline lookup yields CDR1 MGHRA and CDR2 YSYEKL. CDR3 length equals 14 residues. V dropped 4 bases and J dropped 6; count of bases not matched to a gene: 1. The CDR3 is CASSRDRANSPLHF. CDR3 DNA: TGCGCCAGCAGCCGGGACAGGGCTAATTCACCCCTCCACTTT.

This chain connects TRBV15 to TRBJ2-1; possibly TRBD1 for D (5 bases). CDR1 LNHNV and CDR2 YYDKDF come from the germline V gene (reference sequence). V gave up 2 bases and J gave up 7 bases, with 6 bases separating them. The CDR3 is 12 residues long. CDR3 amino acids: CATSRKGNEQFF. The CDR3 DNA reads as TGTGCCACCAGCAGAAAGGGGAATGAGCAGTTCTTC.

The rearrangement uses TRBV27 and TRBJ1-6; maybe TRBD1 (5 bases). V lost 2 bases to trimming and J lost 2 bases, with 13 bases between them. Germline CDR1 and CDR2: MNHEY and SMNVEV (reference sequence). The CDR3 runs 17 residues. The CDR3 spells CASSLSQGRTYNSPLHF. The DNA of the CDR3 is TGTGCCAGCAGTTTAAGTCAGGGAAGAACCTATAATTCACCCCTCCACTTT.

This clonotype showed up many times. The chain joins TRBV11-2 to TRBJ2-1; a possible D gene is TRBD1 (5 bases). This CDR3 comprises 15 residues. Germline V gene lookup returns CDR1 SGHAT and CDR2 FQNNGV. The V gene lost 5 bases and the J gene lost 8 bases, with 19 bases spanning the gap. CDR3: CASSTVGRVLDEQFF. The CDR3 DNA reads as TGTGCCAGCAGCACTGTTGGCAGGGTCCTCGATGAGCAGTTCTTC.

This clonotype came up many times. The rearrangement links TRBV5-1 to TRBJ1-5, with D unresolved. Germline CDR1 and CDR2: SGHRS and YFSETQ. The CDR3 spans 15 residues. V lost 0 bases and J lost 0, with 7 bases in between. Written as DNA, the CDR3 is TGCGCCAGCAGCTTGGCTACAGATAGCAATCAGCCCCAGCATTTT. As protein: CASSLATDSNQPQHF.

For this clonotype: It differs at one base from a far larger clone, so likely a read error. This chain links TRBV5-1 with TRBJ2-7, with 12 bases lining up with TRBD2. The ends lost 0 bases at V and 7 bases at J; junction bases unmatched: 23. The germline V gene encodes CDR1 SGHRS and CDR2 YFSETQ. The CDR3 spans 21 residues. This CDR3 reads CASSLAPGIPSGRAYYNEQYF. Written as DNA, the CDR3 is TGCGCCAGCAGCTTGGCGCCGGGCATTCCTAGCGGGAGGGCATATTACAATGAGCAGTACTTC.

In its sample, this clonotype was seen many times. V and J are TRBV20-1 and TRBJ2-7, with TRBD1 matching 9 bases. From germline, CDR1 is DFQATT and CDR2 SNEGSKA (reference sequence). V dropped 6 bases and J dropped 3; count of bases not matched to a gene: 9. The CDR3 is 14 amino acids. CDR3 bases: TGCAGTGCGGGACAGGGTCGAGGTAACTACGAGCAGTACTTC. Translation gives CSAGQGRGNYEQYF.

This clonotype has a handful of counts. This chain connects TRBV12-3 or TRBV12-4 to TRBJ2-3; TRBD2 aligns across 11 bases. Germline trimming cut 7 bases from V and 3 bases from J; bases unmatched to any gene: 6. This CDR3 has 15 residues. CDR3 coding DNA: TGTGCCAGCATAGCGGGAGGGCCGACGACAGATACGCAGTATTTT. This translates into CASIAGGPTTDTQYF.

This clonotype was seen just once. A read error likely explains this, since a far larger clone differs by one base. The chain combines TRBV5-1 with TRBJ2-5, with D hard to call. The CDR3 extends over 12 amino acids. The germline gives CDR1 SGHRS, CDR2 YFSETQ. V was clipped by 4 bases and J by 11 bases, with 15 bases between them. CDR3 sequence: CASSPLDHEQYF. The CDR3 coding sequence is TGCGCCAGCAGCCCCCTAGATCATGAGCAGTACTTC.

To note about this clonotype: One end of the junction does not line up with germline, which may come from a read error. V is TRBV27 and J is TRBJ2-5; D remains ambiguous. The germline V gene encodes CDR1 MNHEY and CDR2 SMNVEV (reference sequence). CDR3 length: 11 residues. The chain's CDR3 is CASSEGAYTSF. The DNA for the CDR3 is TGTGCCAGCAGTGAAGGCGCGTACACCAGTTTC.

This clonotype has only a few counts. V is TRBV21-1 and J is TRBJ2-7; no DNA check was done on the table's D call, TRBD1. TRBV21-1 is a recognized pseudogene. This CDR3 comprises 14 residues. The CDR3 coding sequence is TGTGCCAGCACAGGGGAGACGGAAATCTACGAGCAGTACTTC. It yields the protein CASTGETEIYEQYF.

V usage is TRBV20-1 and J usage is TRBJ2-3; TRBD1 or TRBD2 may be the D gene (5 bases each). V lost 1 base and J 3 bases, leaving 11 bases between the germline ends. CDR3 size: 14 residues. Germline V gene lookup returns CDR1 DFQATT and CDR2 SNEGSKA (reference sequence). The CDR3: CSARVPGPTDTQYF. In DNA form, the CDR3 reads TGCAGTGCTAGAGTCCCGGGACCTACAGATACGCAGTATTTT.

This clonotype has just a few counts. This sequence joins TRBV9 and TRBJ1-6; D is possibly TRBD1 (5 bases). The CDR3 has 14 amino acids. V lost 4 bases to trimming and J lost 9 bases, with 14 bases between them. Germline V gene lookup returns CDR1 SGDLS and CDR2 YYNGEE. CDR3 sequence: CASSKGAPGSPLHF. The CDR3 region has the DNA TGTGCCAGCAGCAAAGGGGCTCCAGGTTCACCCCTCCACTTT.

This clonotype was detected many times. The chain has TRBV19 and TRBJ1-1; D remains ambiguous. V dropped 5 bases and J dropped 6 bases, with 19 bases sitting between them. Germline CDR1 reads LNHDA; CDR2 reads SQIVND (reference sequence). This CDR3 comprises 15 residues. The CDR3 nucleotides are TGTGCCAGTAGTCCCGTGCAGGTCGGCTTCGCTGAAGCTTTCTTT. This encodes CASSPVQVGFAEAFF.

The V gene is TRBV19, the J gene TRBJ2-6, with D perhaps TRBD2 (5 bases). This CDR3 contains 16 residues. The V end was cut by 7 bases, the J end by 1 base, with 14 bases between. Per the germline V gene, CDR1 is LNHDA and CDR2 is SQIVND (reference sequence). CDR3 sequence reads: CASTPRGGSGANVLTF. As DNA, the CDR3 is TGTGCCAGTACCCCGCGTGGAGGATCTGGGGCCAACGTCCTGACTTTC. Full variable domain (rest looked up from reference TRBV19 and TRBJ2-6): DGGITQSPKYLFRKEGQNVTLSCEQNLNHDAMYWYRQDPGQGLRLIYYSQIVNDFQKGDIAEGYSVSREKKESFPLTVTSAQKNPTAFYLCASTPRGGSGANVLTFGAGSRLTVL.

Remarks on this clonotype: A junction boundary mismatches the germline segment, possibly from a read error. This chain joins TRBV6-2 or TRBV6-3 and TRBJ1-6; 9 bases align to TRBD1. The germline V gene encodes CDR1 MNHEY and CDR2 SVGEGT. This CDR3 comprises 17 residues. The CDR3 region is CASSYSTGGSYNSPLHF. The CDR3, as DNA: TGTGCCAGCAGCTACTCGACAGGGGGCTCCTATAATTCACCCCTCCACTTT.

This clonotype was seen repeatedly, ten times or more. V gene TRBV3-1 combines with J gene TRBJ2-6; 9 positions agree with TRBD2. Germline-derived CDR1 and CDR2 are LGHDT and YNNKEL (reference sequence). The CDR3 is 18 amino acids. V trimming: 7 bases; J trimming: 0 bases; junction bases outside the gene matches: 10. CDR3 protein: CASTLFAGGNSGANVLTF. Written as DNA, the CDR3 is TGTGCCAGCACCCTCTTTGCGGGGGGGAACTCTGGGGCCAACGTCCTGACTTTC. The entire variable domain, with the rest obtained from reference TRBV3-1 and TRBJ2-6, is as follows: DTAVSQTPKYLVTQMGNDKSIKCEQNLGHDTMYWYKQDSKKFLKIMFSYNNKELIINETVPNRFSPKSPDKAHLNLHINSLELGDSAVYFCASTLFAGGNSGANVLTFGAGSRLTVL.